These T cell receptor beta chains were read from a single sample in a study of regulatory T cells in long-lasting Graves disease. TCRdb ran MiXCR on the multiplex PCR reads and lists one entry per CDR3 protein. The sample lists roughly 430,000 distinct CDR3 sequences; around 20% were seen once. The material sequenced was peripheral blood mononuclear cells (PBMCs), taken when the disease was refractory, from a patient treated with antithyroid drugs. Receptors were obtained from a female donor with Graves disease. Both conserved end residues are part of each CDR3. The D gene is left open where the match is weak. Some rows have no size entry. The others give once, few or many, or a class for an expanded clone.

many TRBD2 TRBJ2-7 TRBV5-1 CASSLTSGSLNEQYF TGCGCCAGCAGCTTGACTAGCGGGAGTCTGAACGAGCAGTACTTC
many - TRBJ1-1 TRBV10-3 CAISPGQPEAFF TGTGCCATCAGCCCCGGACAGCCTGAAGCTTTCTTT
few - TRBJ1-5 TRBV18 CASSPYQGDQPQHF TGTGCCAGCTCACCATACCAGGGCGATCAGCCCCAGCATTTT
- - TRBJ2-6 TRBV27 CASSSTRQTGANVLTF TGTGCCAGCAGTTCCACCAGACAGACTGGGGCCAACGTCCTGACTTTC
many - TRBJ1-4 TRBV2 CASSDYRANSMKEKLFF TGTGCCAGCAGTGACTACAGGGCTAACTCAATGAAGGAAAAACTGTTTTTT
many - TRBJ1-1 TRBV5-1 CASSLAWTANTEAFF TGTGCCAGCAGCTTGGCTTGGACGGCGAACACTGAAGCTTTCTTT
- - TRBJ1-2 TRBV30 CAWSLSGAPNYGYTF TGTGCCTGGAGTCTGTCAGGCGCCCCTAACTATGGCTACACCTTC
- - TRBJ2-3 TRBV20-1 CSARDLPDTQYF TGCAGTGCTAGAGATCTCCCAGATACGCAGTATTTT
few - TRBJ1-1 TRBV29-1 CSAQLMVNTEAFF TGCAGCGCACAGTTGATGGTGAACACTGAAGCTTTCTTT
few - TRBJ2-4 TRBV29-1 CSVESLTEGGEDIQYF TGCAGCGTTGAATCGCTAACAGAAGGGGGAGAGGACATTCAGTACTTC
few TRBD1 TRBJ2-7 TRBV10-3 CASTFSAGDRDEQYF TGTGCCTCGACCTTTTCCGCGGGGGACAGGGACGAGCAGTACTTC
many - TRBJ1-1 TRBV9 CASSVDTGTTEAFF TGTGCCAGCAGCGTAGATACGGGAACCACTGAAGCTTTCTTT
- TRBD1 TRBJ1-5 TRBV7-9 CASSLAGTGHQPQHF TGTGCCAGCAGCTTAGCTGGGACAGGACATCAGCCCCAGCATTTT
- - TRBJ1-1 TRBV5-1 CASRGGDLGTEAFF TGCGCCAGCAGAGGAGGGGACCTGGGCACTGAAGCTTTCTTT
- TRBD1 TRBJ1-4 TRBV3-1 CASSTRQGRPEKLFF TGTGCCAGCAGCACACGACAGGGGAGGCCTGAAAAACTGTTTTTT
few - TRBJ2-5 TRBV29-1 CSVGKIQGSETQYF TGCAGCGTTGGGAAGATTCAGGGGTCGGAGACCCAGTACTTC
few - TRBJ1-4 TRBV7-9 CASSPGTLATNEKLFF TGTGCCAGCAGCCCCGGGACTCTTGCAACTAATGAAAAACTGTTTTTT
many - TRBJ2-5 TRBV2 CASSEVSRETQYF TGTGCCAGCAGTGAAGTCAGCAGAGAGACCCAGTACTTC
few TRBD1 TRBJ1-5 TRBV19 CASSQMWGQGNNQPQHF TGTGCCAGTAGCCAAATGTGGGGACAGGGAAACAATCAGCCCCAGCATTTT
many - TRBJ2-7 TRBV15 CATSRDTPGNSYEQYF TGTGCCACCAGCAGAGATACCCCGGGAAACTCCTACGAGCAGTACTTC
few - TRBJ2-2 TRBV9 CASTISPGLDSWAGELFF TGTGCCAGCACCATATCCCCCGGGTTAGACAGCTGGGCCGGGGAGCTGTTTTTT
many TRBD2 TRBJ2-2 TRBV3-1 CASSRGLAGNTGELFF TGTGCCAGCTCGCGGGGACTAGCGGGAAACACCGGGGAGCTGTTTTTT
many - TRBJ1-1 TRBV12-3/TRBV12-4 CASSFQGSGTEAFF TGTGCCAGCAGTTTCCAGGGTTCCGGCACTGAAGCTTTCTTT
many - TRBJ2-3 TRBV2 CASSERSRDSTDTQYF TGTGCCAGCAGTGAACGGTCGCGGGACTCCACAGATACGCAGTATTTT
- - TRBJ2-7 TRBV7-3 CAGGRTDTLREQYF TGTGCCGGAGGTCGGACAGATACCCTACGAGAGCAGTACTTC